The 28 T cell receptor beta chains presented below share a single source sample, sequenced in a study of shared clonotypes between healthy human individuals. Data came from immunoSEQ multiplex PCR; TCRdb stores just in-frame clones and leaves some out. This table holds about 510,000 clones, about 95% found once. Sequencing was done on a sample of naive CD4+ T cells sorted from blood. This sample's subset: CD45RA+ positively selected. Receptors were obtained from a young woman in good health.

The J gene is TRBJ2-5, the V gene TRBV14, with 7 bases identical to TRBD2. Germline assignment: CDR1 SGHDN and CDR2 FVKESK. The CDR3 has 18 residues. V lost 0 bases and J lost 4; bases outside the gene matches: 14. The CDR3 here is CASSQDTGLAEGRETQYF. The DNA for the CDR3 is TGTGCCAGCAGCCAAGATACCGGCCTAGCGGAGGGGAGAGAGACCCAGTACTTC.

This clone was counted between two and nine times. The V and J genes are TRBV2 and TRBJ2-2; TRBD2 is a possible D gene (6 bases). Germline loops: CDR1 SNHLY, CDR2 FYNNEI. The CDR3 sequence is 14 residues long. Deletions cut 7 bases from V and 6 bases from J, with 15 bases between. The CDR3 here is CASTIRRESGELFF. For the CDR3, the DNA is TGTGCCAGCACAATAAGGAGGGAATCCGGGGAGCTGTTTTTT.

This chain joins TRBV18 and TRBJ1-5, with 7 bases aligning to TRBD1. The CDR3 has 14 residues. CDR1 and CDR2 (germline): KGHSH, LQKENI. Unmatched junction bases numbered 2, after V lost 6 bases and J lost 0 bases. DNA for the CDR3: TGTGCCAGCTCCGGGACAGATAGCAATCAGCCCCAGCATTTT. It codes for CASSGTDSNQPQHF.

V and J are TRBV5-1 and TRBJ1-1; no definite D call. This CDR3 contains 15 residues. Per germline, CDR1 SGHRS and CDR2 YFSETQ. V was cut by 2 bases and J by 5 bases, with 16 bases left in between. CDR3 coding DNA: TGCGCCAGCAGCTTCGGGGATAGGGCATTTACTGAAGCTTTCTTT. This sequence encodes CASSFGDRAFTEAFF.

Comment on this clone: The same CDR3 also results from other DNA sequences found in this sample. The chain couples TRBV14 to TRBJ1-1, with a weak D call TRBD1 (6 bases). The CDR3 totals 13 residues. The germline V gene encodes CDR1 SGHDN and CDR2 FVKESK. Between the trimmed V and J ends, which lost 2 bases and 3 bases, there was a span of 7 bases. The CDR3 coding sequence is TGTGCCAGCAGCCAACAGGGGTACACTGAAGCTTTCTTT. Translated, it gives CASSQQGYTEAFF.

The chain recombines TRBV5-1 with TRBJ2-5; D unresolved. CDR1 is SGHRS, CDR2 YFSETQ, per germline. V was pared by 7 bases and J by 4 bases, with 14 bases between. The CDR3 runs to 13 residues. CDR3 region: CASGRLTRETQYF. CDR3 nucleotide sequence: TGCGCCAGCGGCCGACTGACCCGAGAGACCCAGTACTTC.

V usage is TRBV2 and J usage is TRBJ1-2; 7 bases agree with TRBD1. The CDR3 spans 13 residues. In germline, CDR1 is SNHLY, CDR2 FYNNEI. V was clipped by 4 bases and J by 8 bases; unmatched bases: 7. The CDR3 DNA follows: TGTGCCAGCAGTGGGACAGGCCCCTGGGGCTACACCTTC. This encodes CASSGTGPWGYTF.

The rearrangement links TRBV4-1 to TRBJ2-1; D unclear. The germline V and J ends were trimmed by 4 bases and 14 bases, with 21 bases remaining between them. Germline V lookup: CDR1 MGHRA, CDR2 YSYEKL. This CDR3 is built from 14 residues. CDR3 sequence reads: CASSRVTEAGIKFF. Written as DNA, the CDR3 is TGCGCCAGCAGCCGAGTTACCGAAGCCGGTATCAAGTTCTTC.

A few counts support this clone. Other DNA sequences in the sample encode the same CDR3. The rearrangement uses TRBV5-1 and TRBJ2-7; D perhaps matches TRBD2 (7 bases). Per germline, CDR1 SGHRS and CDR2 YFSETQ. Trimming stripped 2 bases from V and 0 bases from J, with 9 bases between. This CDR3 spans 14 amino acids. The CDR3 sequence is CASSLRGGSYEQYF. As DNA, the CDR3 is TGCGCCAGCAGCTTAAGGGGGGGCTCCTACGAGCAGTACTTC.

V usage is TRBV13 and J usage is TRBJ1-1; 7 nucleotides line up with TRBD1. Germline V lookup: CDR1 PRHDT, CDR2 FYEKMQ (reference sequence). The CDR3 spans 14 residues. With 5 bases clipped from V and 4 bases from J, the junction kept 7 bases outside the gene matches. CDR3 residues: CASSPDRLSTEAFF. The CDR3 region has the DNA TGTGCCAGCAGCCCGGACAGGTTGAGCACTGAAGCTTTCTTT.

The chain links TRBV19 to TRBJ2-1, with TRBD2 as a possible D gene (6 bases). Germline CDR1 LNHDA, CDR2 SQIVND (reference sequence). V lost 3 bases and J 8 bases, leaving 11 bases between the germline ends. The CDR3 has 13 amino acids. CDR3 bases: TGTGCCAGTAGTATTTGGGGGGTTCATGAGCAGTTCTTC. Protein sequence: CASSIWGVHEQFF.

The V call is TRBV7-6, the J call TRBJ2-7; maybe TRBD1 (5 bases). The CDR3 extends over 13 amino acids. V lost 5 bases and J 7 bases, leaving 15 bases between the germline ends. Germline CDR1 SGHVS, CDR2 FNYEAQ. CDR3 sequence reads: CASSRGVSGEQYF. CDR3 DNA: TGTGCCAGCAGCAGGGGCGTTTCAGGGGAGCAGTACTTC.

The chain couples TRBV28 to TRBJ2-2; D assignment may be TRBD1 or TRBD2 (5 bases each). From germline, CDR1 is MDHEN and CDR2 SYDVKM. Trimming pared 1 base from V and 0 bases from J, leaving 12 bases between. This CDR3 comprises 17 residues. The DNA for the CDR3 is TGTGCCAGCAGTTTATCAGTCGGGACGGCGAACACCGGGGAGCTGTTTTTT. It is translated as CASSLSVGTANTGELFF.

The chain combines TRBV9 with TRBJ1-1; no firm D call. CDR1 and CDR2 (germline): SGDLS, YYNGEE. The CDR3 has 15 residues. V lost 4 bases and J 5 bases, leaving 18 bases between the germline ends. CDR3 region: CASSPTSPLGTEAFF. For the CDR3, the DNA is TGTGCCAGCAGCCCAACTTCACCCCTTGGTACTGAAGCTTTCTTT. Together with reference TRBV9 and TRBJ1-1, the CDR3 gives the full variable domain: DSGVTQTPKHLITATGQRVTLRCSPRSGDLSVYWYQQSLDQGLQFLIQYYNGEERAKGNILERFSAQQFPDLHSELNLSSLELGDSALYFCASSPTSPLGTEAFFGQGTRLTVV.

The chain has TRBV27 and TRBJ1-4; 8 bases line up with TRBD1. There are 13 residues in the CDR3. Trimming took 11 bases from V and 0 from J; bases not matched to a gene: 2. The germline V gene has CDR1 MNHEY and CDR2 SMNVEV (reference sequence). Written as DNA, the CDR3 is TGTGCCGCAGGGGGCGCAACTAATGAAAAACTGTTTTTT. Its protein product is CAAGGATNEKLFF.

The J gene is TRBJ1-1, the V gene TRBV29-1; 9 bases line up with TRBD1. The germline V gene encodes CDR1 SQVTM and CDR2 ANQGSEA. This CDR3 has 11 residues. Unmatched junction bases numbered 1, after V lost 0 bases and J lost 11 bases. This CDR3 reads CSVEETGGAFF. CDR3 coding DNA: TGCAGCGTTGAAGAGACAGGGGGGGCTTTCTTT.

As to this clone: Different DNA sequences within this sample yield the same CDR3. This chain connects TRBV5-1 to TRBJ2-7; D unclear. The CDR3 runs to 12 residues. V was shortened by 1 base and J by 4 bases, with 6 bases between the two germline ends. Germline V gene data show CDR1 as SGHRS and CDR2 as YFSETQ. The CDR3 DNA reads TGCGCCAGCAGCTTGACCACTTACGAGCAGTACTTC. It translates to CASSLTTYEQYF.

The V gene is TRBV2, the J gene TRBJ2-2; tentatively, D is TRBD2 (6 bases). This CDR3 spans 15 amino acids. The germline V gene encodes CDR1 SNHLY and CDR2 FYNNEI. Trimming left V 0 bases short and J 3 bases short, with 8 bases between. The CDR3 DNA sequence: TGTGCCAGCAGTGAAGCCGGAGGGTACACCGGGGAGCTGTTTTTT. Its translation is CASSEAGGYTGELFF.

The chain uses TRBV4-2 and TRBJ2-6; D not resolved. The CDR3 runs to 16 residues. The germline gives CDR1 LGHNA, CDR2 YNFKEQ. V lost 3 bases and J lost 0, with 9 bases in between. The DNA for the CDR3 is TGTGCCAGCAGCCAGGAAGAAAGCTCTGGGGCCAACGTCCTGACTTTC. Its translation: CASSQEESSGANVLTF.

The CDR3 nucleotides read TGTGCCAGCACGCCGGGACAGAGCAATCAGCCCCAGCATTTT. Translation gives CASTPGQSNQPQHF. This chain connects TRBV6-1 to TRBJ1-5; 7 bases line up with TRBD1. This CDR3 contains 14 residues. After removal of 7 bases from V and 1 base from J, the junction contained 4 bases not matched to a gene. Looked up from germline, CDR1 is MNHNS and CDR2 is SASEGT.

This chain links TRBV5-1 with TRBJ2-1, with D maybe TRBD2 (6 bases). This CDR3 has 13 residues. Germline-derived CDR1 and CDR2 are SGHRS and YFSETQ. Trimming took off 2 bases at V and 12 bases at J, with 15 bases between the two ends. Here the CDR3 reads CASSFSREAGQFF. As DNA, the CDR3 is TGCGCCAGCAGCTTTTCCAGGGAGGCGGGGCAGTTCTTC.

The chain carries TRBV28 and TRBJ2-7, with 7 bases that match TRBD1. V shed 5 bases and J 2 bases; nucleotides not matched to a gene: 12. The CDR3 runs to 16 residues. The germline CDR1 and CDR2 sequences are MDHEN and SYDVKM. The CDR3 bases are TGTGCCAGCAGTACCCAAACCCAAGGACAGGCCTACGAGCAGTACTTC. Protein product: CASSTQTQGQAYEQYF.

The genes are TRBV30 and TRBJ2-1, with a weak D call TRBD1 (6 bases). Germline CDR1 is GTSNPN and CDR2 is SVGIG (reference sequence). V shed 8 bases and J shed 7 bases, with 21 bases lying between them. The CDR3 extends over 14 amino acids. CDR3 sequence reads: CALTRGRSLNEQFF. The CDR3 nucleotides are TGTGCCCTCACCAGGGGCAGGAGTTTGAATGAGCAGTTCTTC.

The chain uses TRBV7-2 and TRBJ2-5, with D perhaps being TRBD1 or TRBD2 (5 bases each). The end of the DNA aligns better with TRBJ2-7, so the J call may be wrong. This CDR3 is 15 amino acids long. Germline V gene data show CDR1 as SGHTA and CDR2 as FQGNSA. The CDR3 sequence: CASSLSGTNSYEQYF. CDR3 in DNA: TGTGCCAGCAGCTTATCCGGGACCAACTCCTACGAGCAGTACTTC.

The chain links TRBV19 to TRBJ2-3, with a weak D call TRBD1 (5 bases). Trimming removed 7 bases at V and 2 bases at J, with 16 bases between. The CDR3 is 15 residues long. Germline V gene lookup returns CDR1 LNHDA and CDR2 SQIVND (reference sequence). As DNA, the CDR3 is TGTGCCAGTACCGATAAGCCGACAGCCACAGATACGCAGTATTTT. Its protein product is CASTDKPTATDTQYF. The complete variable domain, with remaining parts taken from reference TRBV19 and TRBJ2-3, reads DGGITQSPKYLFRKEGQNVTLSCEQNLNHDAMYWYRQDPGQGLRLIYYSQIVNDFQKGDIAEGYSVSREKKESFPLTVTSAQKNPTAFYLCASTDKPTATDTQYFGPGTRLTVL.

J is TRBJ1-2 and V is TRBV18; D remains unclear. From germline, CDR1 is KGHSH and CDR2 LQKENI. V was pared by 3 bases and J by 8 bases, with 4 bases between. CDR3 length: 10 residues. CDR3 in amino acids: CASSPSGYTF. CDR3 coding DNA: TGTGCCAGCTCACCGTCCGGCTACACCTTC.

The CDR3: CASSYGTGFSTEAFF. The CDR3 nucleotides read TGTGCCAGCAGTTACGGGACAGGGTTTTCCACTGAAGCTTTCTTT. The rearrangement links TRBV6-6 to TRBJ1-1; 9 bases align to TRBD1. Germline V gene data show CDR1 as MNHNY and CDR2 as SVGAGI (reference sequence). With 2 bases clipped from V and 4 bases from J, the junction kept 5 bases outside the gene matches. CDR3 size: 15 residues.

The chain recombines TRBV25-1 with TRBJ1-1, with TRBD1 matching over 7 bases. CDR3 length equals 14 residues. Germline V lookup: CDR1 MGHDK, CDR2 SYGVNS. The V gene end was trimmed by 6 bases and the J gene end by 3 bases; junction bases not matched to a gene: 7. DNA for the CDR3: TGTGCCAGCAGAGACAGGGCGCTAGACACTGAAGCTTTCTTT. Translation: CASRDRALDTEAFF.